The T cell receptor beta chain described here comes from a study of T cell repertoires in cytomegalovirus infection. Across the whole study: Public TCR beta signature analysis indicated the presence of both CMV infection and matching HLA type. Study findings and constraints: Dominating the ex vivo response were TCR beta clonotypes that were CMV-specific and HLA-C-restricted. There were carriers of CMV plus the relevant HLA, and cumulative public TCR beta family frequency identified them.

In its sample, this clonotype was seen many times. Antigen: not known. There are 14 residues in the CDR3. Trimming pared 3 bases from V and 6 bases from J, leaving 14 bases between. Germline CDR1 is SGHTA and CDR2 is FQGNSA. TCRdb re-called the reads with MiXCR, one entry per CDR3 protein. The sample includes roughly 180,000 distinct CDR3 sequences, under 30% of them seen just once. This sequence joins TRBV7-2 and TRBJ1-2; the D is unclear. The specimen was PBMCs. This receptor was obtained from a human donor in good health (CMV status not recorded). Some clones in this sample may be carry-over from other donors' samples. This CDR3 is CASSFRGLRDGYTF. The CDR3 DNA sequence: TGTGCCAGCAGCTTTCGAGGGCTCCGGGATGGCTACACCTTC. The complete variable domain, with remaining parts taken from reference TRBV7-2 and TRBJ1-2, reads GAGVSQSPSNKVTEKGKDVELRCDPISGHTALYWYRQSLGQGLEFLIYFQGNSAPDKSGLPSDRFSAERTGGSVSTLTIQRTQQEDSAVYLCASSFRGLRDGYTFGSGTRLTVV.